These 26 T cell receptor beta chains came from one sample sequenced in a study of long-term antiretroviral therapy in people with HIV. Run at survey level, the immunoSEQ assay was version v3.0. Assay used: immunoSEQ multiplex PCR; TCRdb lists only in-frame clones, some missing. This table has more than 20,000 clones, about 86% appearing once. The sample was unsorted PBMCs, taken 1.9 years after starting antiretroviral therapy. Every receptor here comes from a woman aged 25 to 39 with HIV.

This chain joins TRBV9 and TRBJ1-3; the match to TRBD1 covers 7 bases. V lost 3 bases, J lost 3 bases, and 6 bases stayed unmatched. In germline, CDR1 is SGDLS, CDR2 YYNGEE. The CDR3 is 15 residues long. The CDR3 region has the DNA TGTGCCAGCAGCGACAGGGGATCTAGTGGAAACACCATATATTTT. Amino acids: CASSDRGSSGNTIYF.

The gene calls are TRBV11-2 and TRBJ2-7; a weak D match, TRBD2 (5 bases). V lost 6 bases to trimming and J lost 5 bases, with 17 bases between them. Germline CDR1 reads SGHAT; CDR2 reads FQNNGV. The CDR3 is 14 amino acids. The CDR3 DNA follows: TGTGCCAGCAGGGGTTGGGGAGTTGATGACGAGCAGTACTTC. Protein product: CASRGWGVDDEQYF.

The gene calls are TRBV6-5 and TRBJ2-2; D not resolved. Germline V CDR1 and CDR2: MNHEY, SVGAGI. Trimming cost V 0 bases and J 5 bases, with 4 bases left between them. The CDR3 length is 13 residues. The CDR3 nucleotides read TGTGCCAGCAGTTACTCGAGGACCGGGGAGCTGTTTTTT. Its translation: CASSYSRTGELFF.

This chain connects TRBV25-1 to TRBJ2-2; D gene ambiguous. V dropped 8 bases and J dropped 3 bases, with 7 bases sitting between them. Germline CDR1 is MGHDK and CDR2 is SYGVNS. This CDR3 contains 12 residues. CDR3 coding DNA: TGTGCCAGCCAATCCTACACCGGGGAGCTGTTTTTT. Translating it yields CASQSYTGELFF.

The gene calls are TRBV6-1 and TRBJ1-5; no reliable D call. Germline V gene lookup returns CDR1 MNHNS and CDR2 SASEGT. The CDR3 covers 13 residues. Trimming took off 7 bases at V and 5 bases at J, with 12 bases between the two ends. CDR3 nucleotides: TGTGCCAGCACAGGCAACCGAGATCAGCCCCAGCATTTT. Its protein is CASTGNRDQPQHF.

The chain is built from TRBV6-5 and TRBJ1-2; no definite D call. The CDR3 spans 12 residues. The germline V and J ends were trimmed by 7 bases and 1 base, with 7 bases remaining between them. Germline V CDR1 and CDR2: MNHEY, SVGAGI. CDR3 in amino acids: CASKASNYGYTF. CDR3 nucleotide sequence: TGTGCCAGCAAGGCCAGTAACTATGGCTACACCTTC.

This clone was recorded only once. The chain links TRBV10-3 to TRBJ1-5, with 10 bases lining up with TRBD1. The CDR3 consists of 13 residues. V was pared by 9 bases and J by 5 bases, with 4 bases of the junction left unmatched. From germline, CDR1 is ENHRY and CDR2 SYGVKD. The CDR3: CAIGTGDHQPQHF. The DNA of the CDR3 is TGTGCCATAGGGACAGGGGACCATCAGCCCCAGCATTTT.

The chain is built from TRBV29-1 and TRBJ1-1; TRBD1 aligns across 7 bases. The CDR3 is 12 residues long. CDR1 and CDR2 (germline): SQVTM, ANQGSEA. Trimming took 1 base from V and 5 from J; bases not matched to a gene: 1. The CDR3 loop reads CSVEAQGTEAFF. The CDR3 nucleotides are TGCAGCGTTGAAGCACAGGGGACTGAAGCTTTCTTT.

The J gene is TRBJ2-1, the V gene TRBV10-3; possibly TRBD1 for D (6 bases). V was clipped by 5 bases and J by 9 bases, with 11 bases between them. The CDR3 runs to 12 residues. Germline-derived CDR1 and CDR2 are ENHRY and SYGVKD. The CDR3 DNA follows: TGTGCCATCAGTCTAACAGGGCTTGAGCAGTTCTTC. This gives the protein CAISLTGLEQFF.

This chain uses TRBV6-5 with TRBJ1-1; tentative D call: TRBD1 (6 bases). The CDR3 has 16 amino acids. Trimming shortened V by 0 bases and J by 0 bases, and 11 bases separated the two germline ends. Germline values: CDR1 MNHEY, CDR2 SVGAGI. DNA for the CDR3: TGTGCCAGCAGTTACTCATCGGGGGCGTTGAACACTGAAGCTTTCTTT. Its translation: CASSYSSGALNTEAFF.

The chain couples TRBV7-6 to TRBJ1-1; the D is unclear. V was shortened by 6 bases and J by 1 base, with 15 bases between the two germline ends. Germline lookup yields CDR1 SGHVS and CDR2 FNYEAQ. This CDR3 is built from 15 residues. The CDR3 DNA reads as TGTGCCAGCAGAATGCGTCGGGATGGGAACACTGAAGCTTTCTTT. Translation gives CASRMRRDGNTEAFF.

The chain is built from TRBV15 and TRBJ2-7; 7 positions match TRBD2. CDR3 size: 16 residues. V lost 2 bases and J lost 4; bases outside the gene matches: 11. CDR1 is LNHNV, CDR2 YYDKDF, per germline (reference sequence). The CDR3 DNA reads TGTGCCACCAGCAGACCAAGAGCGGGGAGCGGTTACGAGCAGTACTTC. The encoded protein is CATSRPRAGSGYEQYF.

The chain combines TRBV5-1 with TRBJ2-1; D perhaps matches TRBD2 (6 bases). The V and J ends lost 3 bases and 1 base respectively, with 11 bases between them. Germline CDR1 is SGHRS and CDR2 is YFSETQ. The CDR3 loop spans 15 amino acids. The CDR3 DNA reads as TGCGCCAGCAGCTCCGTCGGGGGTTCCTACAATGAGCAGTTCTTC. Protein: CASSSVGGSYNEQFF.

The chain recombines TRBV10-3 with TRBJ1-2, with 9 bases fitting TRBD1. This CDR3 spans 12 amino acids. The V and J ends lost 6 bases and 8 bases, in that order; junction bases with no gene match: 4. Looked up from germline, CDR1 is ENHRY and CDR2 is SYGVKD. CDR3 region: CAIRGQGNGYTF. The CDR3 region has the DNA TGTGCCATCAGGGGACAGGGCAACGGCTACACCTTC.

This rearrangement joins TRBV21-1 to TRBJ2-4. TRBV21-1 is a pseudogene segment. The CDR3 totals 11 residues. In DNA, the CDR3 is TGTGCCAGGGCGAGCCCTGGCATTCAGTACTTC. Amino acid sequence: CARASPGIQYF.

This clone was observed a handful of times. The rearrangement uses TRBV29-1 and TRBJ1-1, with D possibly being TRBD1 (5 bases). Trimming took 2 bases from V and 1 from J, leaving 8 bases between them. Per the germline V gene, CDR1 is SQVTM and CDR2 is ANQGSEA. The CDR3 consists of 13 residues. The CDR3 coding sequence is TGCAGCGTTGAACAGGGTACGAACACTGAAGCTTTCTTT. Its translation: CSVEQGTNTEAFF.

The chain carries TRBV4-1 and TRBJ1-1; D not certain. Looked up from germline, CDR1 is MGHRA and CDR2 is YSYEKL. Deletions cut 5 bases from V and 4 bases from J, with 14 bases between. The CDR3 extends over 14 amino acids. The CDR3 DNA reads TGCGCCAGCAGCACCCACGGAGTGAGCACTGAAGCTTTCTTT. This gives the protein CASSTHGVSTEAFF.

The chain uses TRBV7-2 and TRBJ2-2; D call uncertain. The CDR3 contains 13 residues. Trimming removed 4 bases from V and 3 bases from J, with 6 bases in between. Germline V CDR1 and CDR2: SGHTA, FQGNSA. The CDR3 sequence is CASSSPDTGELFF. CDR3 bases: TGTGCCAGCAGCTCCCCGGACACCGGGGAGCTGTTTTTT.

This clone was seen a single time. V is TRBV5-1 and J is TRBJ1-5; D is possibly TRBD1 (5 bases). Germline assignment: CDR1 SGHRS and CDR2 YFSETQ. This CDR3 has 14 amino acids. Trimming removed 2 bases from V and 6 bases from J, with 12 bases in between. The CDR3: CASSFGGDGQPQHF. The CDR3 DNA sequence: TGCGCCAGCAGCTTTGGGGGGGACGGTCAGCCCCAGCATTTT.

CDR3 bases: TGTGCCAGCAGCGATAATACGAACACTGAAGCTTTCTTT. It codes for CASSDNTNTEAFF. This chain joins TRBV7-9 and TRBJ1-1; the D is unclear. The CDR3 consists of 13 residues. Trimming removed 5 bases from V and 1 base from J, with 8 bases in between. Germline V gene data show CDR1 as SEHNR and CDR2 as FQNEAQ (reference sequence).

The table lists this clone with a few counts. The V gene is TRBV2, the J gene TRBJ2-2; no definite D call. The CDR3 is made up of 13 amino acids. CDR1 and CDR2 (germline): SNHLY, FYNNEI. V lost 6 bases, J lost 4 bases, and 9 bases lay in between. CDR3 protein: CASRVQSTGELFF. CDR3 nucleotides: TGTGCCAGCAGGGTACAGTCCACCGGGGAGCTGTTTTTT.

The genes are TRBV5-5 and TRBJ2-2, with a possible D match to TRBD1 (6 bases). V was trimmed by 3 bases and J by 4 bases, leaving 16 bases between them. Germline lookup yields CDR1 SGHKS and CDR2 YYEKEE (reference sequence). There are 16 residues in the CDR3. The CDR3 loop is CASSWDNWRSTGELFF. The CDR3 bases are TGTGCCAGCAGCTGGGACAACTGGCGAAGCACCGGGGAGCTGTTTTTT.

The chain uses TRBV19 and TRBJ2-3; D unresolved. The V end lost 5 bases, the J end lost 2 bases, and 11 bases lay between the germline ends. Germline-derived CDR1 and CDR2 are LNHDA and SQIVND (reference sequence). The CDR3 runs 14 residues. Here the CDR3 DNA reads TGTGCCAGTAGTGTAGGACCCTACACAGATACGCAGTATTTT. Amino acids: CASSVGPYTDTQYF.

V and J are TRBV19 and TRBJ1-1; possible D gene TRBD1, 6 bases. CDR1 and CDR2 from the germline V gene are LNHDA and SQIVND (reference sequence). The V and J ends lost 6 bases and 1 base respectively, with 21 bases between them. The CDR3 contains 17 residues. The DNA for the CDR3 is TGTGCCAGTAGGACCGGACTCGGGGGGCACAGGAACACTGAAGCTTTCTTT. Its translation: CASRTGLGGHRNTEAFF.

CDR3 sequence: CASSVEQTPVGELFF. The CDR3 DNA reads TGTGCCAGCAGCGTAGAGCAGACCCCCGTCGGGGAGCTGTTTTTT. V and J are TRBV9 and TRBJ2-2; no definite D call. The germline V gene encodes CDR1 SGDLS and CDR2 YYNGEE. The CDR3 has 15 residues. V dropped 0 bases and J dropped 7 bases, with 13 bases sitting between them.

This clone was observed once. The rearrangement uses TRBV10-3 and TRBJ1-2; no clear D gene. V lost 3 bases and J 7 bases, leaving 12 bases between the germline ends. Germline-derived CDR1 and CDR2 are ENHRY and SYGVKD. The CDR3 consists of 13 residues. The DNA for the CDR3 is TGTGCCATCAGTGATACCCCAGCAGGTGGCTACACCTTC. Translation gives CAISDTPAGGYTF.